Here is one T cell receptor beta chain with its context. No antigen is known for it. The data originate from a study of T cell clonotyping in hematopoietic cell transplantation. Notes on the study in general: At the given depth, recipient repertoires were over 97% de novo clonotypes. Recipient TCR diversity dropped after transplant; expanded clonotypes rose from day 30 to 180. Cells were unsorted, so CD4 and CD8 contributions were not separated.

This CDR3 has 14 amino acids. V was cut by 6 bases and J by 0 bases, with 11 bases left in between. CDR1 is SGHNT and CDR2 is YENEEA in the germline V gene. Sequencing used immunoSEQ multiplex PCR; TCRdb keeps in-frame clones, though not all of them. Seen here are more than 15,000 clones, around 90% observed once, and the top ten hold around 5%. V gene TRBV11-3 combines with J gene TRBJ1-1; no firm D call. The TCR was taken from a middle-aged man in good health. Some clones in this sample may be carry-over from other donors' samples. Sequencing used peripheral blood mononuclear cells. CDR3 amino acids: CASSLGGVNTEAFF. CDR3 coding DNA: TGTGCCAGCAGTTTGGGAGGAGTGAACACTGAAGCTTTCTTT.